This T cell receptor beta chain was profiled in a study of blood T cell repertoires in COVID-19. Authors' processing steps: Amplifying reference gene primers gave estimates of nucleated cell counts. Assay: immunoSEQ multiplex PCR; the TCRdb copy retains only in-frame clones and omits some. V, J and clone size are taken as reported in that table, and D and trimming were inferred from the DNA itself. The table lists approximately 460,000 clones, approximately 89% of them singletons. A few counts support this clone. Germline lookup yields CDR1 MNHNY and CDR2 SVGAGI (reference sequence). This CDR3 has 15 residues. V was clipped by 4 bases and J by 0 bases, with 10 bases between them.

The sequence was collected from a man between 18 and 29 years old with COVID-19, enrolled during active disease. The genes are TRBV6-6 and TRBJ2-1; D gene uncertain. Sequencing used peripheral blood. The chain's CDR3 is CASSLNIASYNEQFF. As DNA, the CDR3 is TGTGCCAGCAGTTTAAACATAGCCTCCTACAATGAGCAGTTCTTC.